Described below is a single T cell receptor beta chain sequence and its context. Antigen: not known. This CDR3 comprises 15 residues. The germline CDR1 and CDR2 sequences are MGHRA and YSYEKL. Alongside a J-beta primer mix, a sample-barcoded 5' primer served in a second PCR lasting roughly 7 to 11 cycles. The authors tagged each cDNA molecule using a template-switch adaptor with 12 random nucleotides. TCRdb re-analysed the 5' RACE reads in MiXCR, keeping a single row per CDR3 protein. The table shows roughly 1,300,000 distinct CDR3 sequences, with 59% occurring only once. The record originates from a study of blood T cells in healthy people across ages. Findings and limits, study-wide: A greater number of naive CD4+ cells and higher diversity distinguished long-lived donors from aged donors.

The specimen sequenced was blood. This TCR came from a man aged 18 to 30 in good health. The genes are TRBV4-1 and TRBJ2-7; unclear D gene. The DNA matches TRBJ2-4 better at its end, which makes the J call doubtful. CDR3 residues: CASSPSLVGSAIQYF. As DNA, the CDR3 is TGCGCCAGCAGCCCCTCTCTAGTGGGGTCGGCCATTCAGTACTTC.